This TCR beta chain is drawn from a study of T cells in Graves' hyperthyroidism and ophthalmopathy. Findings and caveats of the study: Before onset, by a median of about seven months, the model predicted ophthalmopathy. In simple terms, a model built on 13 V-J features told ophthalmopathy apart from stable hyperthyroidism.

With respect to this clonotype: Its antigen is not known.

The CDR3 spans 15 residues. In germline, CDR1 is MNHEY, CDR2 SMNVEV (reference sequence). Germline trimming cut 7 bases from V and 9 bases from J; bases unmatched to any gene: 11. Researchers took RNA transcripts and amplified the TCR beta CDR3 regions from them. A first-round RT-PCR of the TCR CDR3 used the HTBI primer set. TCRdb independently ran MiXCR on the multiplex PCR reads; one entry per CDR3 protein. The sample yields approximately 220,000 distinct CDR3 sequences, about 17% seen once. The sequence derives from a man aged 40-49 years with Graves' hyperthyroidism. The chain links TRBV27 to TRBJ2-1; TRBD2 matches 11 bases. The sequenced sample was blood. This CDR3 is CASTPRLAGGVEQFF. CDR3 bases: TGTGCCAGCACCCCCAGGCTAGCGGGGGGAGTTGAGCAGTTCTTC.